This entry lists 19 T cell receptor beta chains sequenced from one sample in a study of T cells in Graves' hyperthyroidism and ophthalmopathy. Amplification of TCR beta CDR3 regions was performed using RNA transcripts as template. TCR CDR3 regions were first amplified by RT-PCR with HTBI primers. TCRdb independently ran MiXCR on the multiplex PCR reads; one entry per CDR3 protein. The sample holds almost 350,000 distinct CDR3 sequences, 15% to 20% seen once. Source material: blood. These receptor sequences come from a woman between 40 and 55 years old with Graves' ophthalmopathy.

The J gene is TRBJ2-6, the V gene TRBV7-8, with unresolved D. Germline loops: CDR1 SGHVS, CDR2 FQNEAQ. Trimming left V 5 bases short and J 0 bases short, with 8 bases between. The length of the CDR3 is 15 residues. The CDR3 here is CASSPQRSGANVLTF. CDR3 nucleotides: TGTGCCAGCAGCCCGCAGCGCTCTGGGGCCAACGTCCTGACTTTC. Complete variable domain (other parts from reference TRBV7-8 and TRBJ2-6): GAGVSQSPRYKVAKRGQDVALRCDPISGHVSLFWYQQALGQGPEFLTYFQNEAQLDKSGLPSDRFFAERPEGSVSTLKIQRTQQEDSAVYLCASSPQRSGANVLTFGAGSRLTVL.

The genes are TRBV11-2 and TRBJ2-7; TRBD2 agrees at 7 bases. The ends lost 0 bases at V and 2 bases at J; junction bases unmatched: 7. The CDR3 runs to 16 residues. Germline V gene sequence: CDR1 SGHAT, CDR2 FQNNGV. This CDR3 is CASSLDHREAPYEQYF. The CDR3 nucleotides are TGTGCCAGCAGCTTAGATCACCGGGAGGCCCCCTACGAGCAGTACTTC. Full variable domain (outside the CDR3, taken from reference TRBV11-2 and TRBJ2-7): EAGVAQSPRYKIIEKRQSVAFWCNPISGHATLYWYQQILGQGPKLLIQFQNNGVVDDSQLPKDRFSAERLKGVDSTLKIQPAKLEDSAVYLCASSLDHREAPYEQYFGPGTRLTVT.

The CDR3 nucleotides read TGTGCCAGCTACAGGGGTAACAATCAGCCCCAGCATTTT. It codes for CASYRGNNQPQHF. V usage is TRBV6-1 and J usage is TRBJ1-5; the match to TRBD1 covers 7 bases. The CDR3 loop spans 13 amino acids. V lost 8 bases, J lost 3 bases, and 4 bases stayed unmatched. Looked up from germline, CDR1 is MNHNS and CDR2 is SASEGT.

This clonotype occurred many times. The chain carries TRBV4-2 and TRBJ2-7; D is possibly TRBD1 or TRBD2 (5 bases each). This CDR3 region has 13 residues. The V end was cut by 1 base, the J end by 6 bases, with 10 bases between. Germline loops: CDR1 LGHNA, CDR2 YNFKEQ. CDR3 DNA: TGTGCCAGCAGCCAAGGCGAGGGGTTCGAGCAGTACTTC. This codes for CASSQGEGFEQYF.

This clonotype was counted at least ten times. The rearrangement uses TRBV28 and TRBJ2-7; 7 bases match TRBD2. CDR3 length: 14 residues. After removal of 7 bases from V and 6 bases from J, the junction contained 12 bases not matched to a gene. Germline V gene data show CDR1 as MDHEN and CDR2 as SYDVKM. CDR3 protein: CASNRRGRFSEQYF. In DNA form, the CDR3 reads TGTGCCAGCAATAGACGCGGGAGATTTTCCGAGCAGTACTTC.

For the CDR3, the DNA is TGTGCCACCAGCAGAGATGGGCAGCTACATCAGCCCCAGCATTTT. Protein sequence: CATSRDGQLHQPQHF. The chain has TRBV15 and TRBJ1-5, with D hard to call. V was shortened by 0 bases and J by 5 bases, with 11 bases between the two germline ends. The length of the CDR3 is 15 residues. Germline V gene data show CDR1 as LNHNV and CDR2 as YYDKDF (reference sequence).

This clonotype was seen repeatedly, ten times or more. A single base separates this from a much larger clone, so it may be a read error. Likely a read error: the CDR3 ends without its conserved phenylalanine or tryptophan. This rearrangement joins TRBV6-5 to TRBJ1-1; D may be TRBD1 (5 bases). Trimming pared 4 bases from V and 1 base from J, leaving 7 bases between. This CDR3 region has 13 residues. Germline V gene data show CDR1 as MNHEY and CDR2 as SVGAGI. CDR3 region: CASSSTGNTEAFL. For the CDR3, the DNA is TGTGCCAGCAGTTCAACAGGGAACACTGAAGCTTTCCTT.

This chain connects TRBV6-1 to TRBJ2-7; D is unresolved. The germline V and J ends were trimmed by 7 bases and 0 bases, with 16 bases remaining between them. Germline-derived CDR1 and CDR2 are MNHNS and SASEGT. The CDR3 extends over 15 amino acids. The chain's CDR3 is CASTPPGRSSYEQYF. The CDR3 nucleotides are TGTGCCAGCACCCCCCCGGGCAGGAGCTCCTACGAGCAGTACTTC.

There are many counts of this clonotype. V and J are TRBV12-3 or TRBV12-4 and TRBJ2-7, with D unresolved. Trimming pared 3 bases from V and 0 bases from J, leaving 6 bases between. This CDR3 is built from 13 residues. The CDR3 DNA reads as TGTGCCAGCAGTTTTACGACCTCCTACGAGCAGTACTTC. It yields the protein CASSFTTSYEQYF.

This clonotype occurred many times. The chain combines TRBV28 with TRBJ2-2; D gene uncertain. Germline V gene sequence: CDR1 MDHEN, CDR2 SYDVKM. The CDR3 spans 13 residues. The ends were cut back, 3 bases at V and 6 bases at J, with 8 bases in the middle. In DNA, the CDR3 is TGTGCCAGCAGTTTTGAGTACGCCGGGGAGCTGTTTTTT. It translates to CASSFEYAGELFF.

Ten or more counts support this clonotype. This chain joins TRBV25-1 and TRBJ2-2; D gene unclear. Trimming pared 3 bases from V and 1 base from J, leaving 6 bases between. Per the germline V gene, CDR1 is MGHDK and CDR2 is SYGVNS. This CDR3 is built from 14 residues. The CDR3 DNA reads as TGTGCCAGCAGTGACAGACAGAACACCGGGGAGCTGTTTTTT. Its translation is CASSDRQNTGELFF.

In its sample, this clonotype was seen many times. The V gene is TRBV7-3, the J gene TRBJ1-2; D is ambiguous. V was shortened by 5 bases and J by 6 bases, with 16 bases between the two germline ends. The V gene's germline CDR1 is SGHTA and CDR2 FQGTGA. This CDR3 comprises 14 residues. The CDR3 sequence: CASSPEGRGHGYTF. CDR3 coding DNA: TGTGCCAGCAGCCCAGAGGGCCGTGGGCATGGCTACACCTTC.

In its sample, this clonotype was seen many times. The CDR3 DNA sequence: TGTGCCAGCAGCTTAGGAAGGTCGAGCAATCAGCCCCAGCATTTT. Residues: CASSLGRSSNQPQHF. The chain recombines TRBV7-9 with TRBJ1-5; no firm D call. Trimming stripped 1 base from V and 1 base from J, with 8 bases between. The CDR3 extends over 15 amino acids. CDR1 and CDR2 from the germline V gene are SEHNR and FQNEAQ (reference sequence).

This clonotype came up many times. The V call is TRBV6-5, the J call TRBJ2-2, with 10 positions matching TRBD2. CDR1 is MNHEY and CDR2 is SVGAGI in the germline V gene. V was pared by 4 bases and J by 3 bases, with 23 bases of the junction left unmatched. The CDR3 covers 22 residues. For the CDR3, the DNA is TGTGCCAGCAGTTCCATGGCACGAGGGCTAGCGGGAGCTACGAAGCACACCGGGGAGCTGTTTTTT. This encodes CASSSMARGLAGATKHTGELFF.

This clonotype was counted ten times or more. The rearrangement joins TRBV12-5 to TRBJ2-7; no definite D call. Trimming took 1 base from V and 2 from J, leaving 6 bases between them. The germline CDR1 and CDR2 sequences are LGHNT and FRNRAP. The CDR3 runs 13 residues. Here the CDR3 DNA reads TGTGCTAGTGGTTTGGGCGGAACCTACGAGCAGTACTTC. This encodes CASGLGGTYEQYF.

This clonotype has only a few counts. CDR3 DNA sequence: TGTGCCAGCAGCCAGTGGGAAGACAAAAACATTCAGTACTTC. Translating gives CASSQWEDKNIQYF. V gene TRBV7-9 combines with J gene TRBJ2-4; the D is unclear. From germline, CDR1 is SEHNR and CDR2 FQNEAQ (reference sequence). Deletions cut 5 bases from V and 3 bases from J, with 11 bases between. The CDR3 has 14 amino acids.

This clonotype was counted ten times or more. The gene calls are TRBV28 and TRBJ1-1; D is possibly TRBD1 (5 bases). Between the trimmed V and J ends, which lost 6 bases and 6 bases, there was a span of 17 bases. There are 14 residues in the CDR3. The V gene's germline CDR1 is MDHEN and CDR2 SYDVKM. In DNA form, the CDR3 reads TGTGCCAGCAGCACCAGGGTCAGGGCCTCTGAAGCTTTCTTT. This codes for CASSTRVRASEAFF.

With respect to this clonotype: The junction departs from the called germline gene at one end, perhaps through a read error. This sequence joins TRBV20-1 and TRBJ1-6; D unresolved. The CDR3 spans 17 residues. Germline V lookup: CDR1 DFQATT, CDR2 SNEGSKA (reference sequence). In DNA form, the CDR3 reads TGCAGTGCTAGGACACTCGGGGATGGGTCCTATAATTCACTCCTCCACTTT. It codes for CSARTLGDGSYNSLLHF.

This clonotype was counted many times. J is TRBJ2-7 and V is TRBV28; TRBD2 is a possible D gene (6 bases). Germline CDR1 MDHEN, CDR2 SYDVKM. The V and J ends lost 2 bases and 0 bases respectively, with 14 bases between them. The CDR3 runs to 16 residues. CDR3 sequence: CASSLSRRASSYEQYF. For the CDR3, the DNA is TGTGCCAGCAGTTTAAGTCGGAGGGCTAGCTCCTACGAGCAGTACTTC.